The source of this T cell receptor (beta chain) is a study of blood T cell repertoires in COVID-19. Study information: In each case, the material was cDNA or gDNA derived from T cells, B-cell-depleted T cells, or PBMCs.

Method: immunoSEQ multiplex PCR; TCRdb's copy keeps in-frame clones and lacks some. The sample has over 100,000 clones, over 75% seen once; the top ten hold 5.5% to 8.5%. This clone was picked up a small number of times. The TCR was taken from a woman aged 45-65 years with acute or convalescent COVID-19. Sequencing was performed on peripheral blood.

The CDR3 protein is CASSESVRGKYTF. Written as DNA, the CDR3 is TGTGCCAGCAGTGAAAGCGTCAGGGGAAAGTACACCTTC. The chain carries TRBV6-1 and TRBJ1-2; TRBD1 is a possible D gene (6 bases). V lost 2 bases and J 11 bases, leaving 15 bases between the germline ends. The length of the CDR3 is 13 residues. The germline CDR1 and CDR2 sequences are MNHNS and SASEGT.